The present TCR beta chain was sequenced within a study of shared clonotypes between healthy human individuals. The wider study: Used for every donor were three CD4 naive, three CD4 memory, two CD8 naive and one CD8 memory plate.

The V end was cut by 0 bases, the J end by 0 bases, with 10 bases between. The V gene's germline CDR1 is SGDLS and CDR2 YYNGEE. This CDR3 has 15 amino acids. Deep-level running was used for the assay. Researchers divided each subset's genomic DNA evenly across several immunoSEQ plates. As handled by the study authors: Filtering differed since immunoSEQ provided only junctions, with no quality scores. Repertoires were generated with immunoSEQ multiplex PCR, while TCRdb's copy carries only in-frame clones and drops some. V and J calls plus clone size are reproduced from that table; the DNA served to infer D and trimming. In the table there are about 120,000 clones, 55% to 70% of which are singletons.

The material sequenced was memory CD8+ T cells sorted from blood. Indicated subset: CD45RO+ cells pooled with CCR7-negative TemRA cells. This TCR came from a woman in her twenties or thirties in good health. The chain joins TRBV9 to TRBJ2-7; TRBD2 is a possible D gene (6 bases). The CDR3 sequence is CASSVDSGGSYEQYF. In nucleotides, the CDR3 is TGTGCCAGCAGCGTAGATAGCGGAGGCTCCTACGAGCAGTACTTC.